The 27 T cell receptor beta chains below come from one sample, sequenced in a study of cytomegalovirus exposure and HLA in healthy donors. This table comes from immunoSEQ multiplex PCR, and its TCRdb copy is limited to in-frame clones, with some not included. The data show about 140,000 clones, 70% to 90% seen once. The material sequenced was PBMCs. The receptors come from a woman between 18 and 30 years old in good health and CMV-seropositive.

In this sample, this clone turned up a few times. The V call is TRBV2, the J call TRBJ2-2, with a tentative D call TRBD1 (6 bases). The CDR3 loop spans 14 amino acids. In germline, CDR1 is SNHLY, CDR2 FYNNEI. The V end lost 10 bases, the J end lost 6 bases, and 18 bases lay between the germline ends. As DNA, the CDR3 is TGTGCCACGCACCACGACAGGCAAGCCGGGGAGCTGTTTTTT. Its protein is CATHHDRQAGELFF.

This chain uses TRBV27 with TRBJ2-5; 7 positions match TRBD2. The CDR3 is made up of 16 amino acids. Germline lookup yields CDR1 MNHEY and CDR2 SMNVEV (reference sequence). The junction had 13 bases not matched to a gene; V was cut back by 4 bases and J by 5 bases. Here the CDR3 reads CASSSRASGRVETQYF. CDR3 coding DNA: TGTGCCAGCAGTTCACGGGCCTCGGGGAGGGTTGAGACCCAGTACTTC.

CDR3 DNA sequence: TGTGCCAGCAGTGAATACTCGCAGGGTGGTGGCTACACCTTC. This encodes CASSEYSQGGGYTF. This chain connects TRBV2 to TRBJ1-2, with D tentatively TRBD1 (5 bases). Germline-derived CDR1 and CDR2 are SNHLY and FYNNEI. The CDR3 is made up of 14 amino acids. The V gene lost 2 bases and the J gene lost 7 bases, with 14 bases spanning the gap.

The CDR3 reads CASSKGGMDTEAFF. CDR3 DNA: TGTGCCAGCAGTAAGGGAGGTATGGACACTGAAGCTTTCTTT. This sequence joins TRBV2 and TRBJ1-1; D is unresolved. The length of the CDR3 is 14 residues. Looked up from germline, CDR1 is SNHLY and CDR2 is FYNNEI. Trimming cost V 5 bases and J 3 bases, with 13 bases left between them.

This sequence joins TRBV30 and TRBJ2-7; 8 nucleotides line up with TRBD2. The CDR3 extends over 15 amino acids. Germline trimming cut 2 bases from V and 3 bases from J; bases unmatched to any gene: 9. The germline gives CDR1 GTSNPN, CDR2 SVGIG (reference sequence). The CDR3: CAWSFPGGASYEQYF. Written as DNA, the CDR3 is TGTGCCTGGAGTTTCCCCGGGGGGGCAAGCTACGAGCAGTACTTC.

This clone was observed a handful of times. The chain has TRBV6-1 and TRBJ2-7, with 8 bases matching TRBD1. CDR3 length: 14 amino acids. J gave up 4 bases and V 4 bases, and 6 bases lay outside the gene matches. Germline loops: CDR1 MNHNS, CDR2 SASEGT. The CDR3 nucleotides read TGTGCCAGCAGTGGAGACAGGGGCCCATACGAGCAGTACTTC. It yields the protein CASSGDRGPYEQYF.

This sequence joins TRBV5-6 and TRBJ2-7; D might be TRBD2 (6 bases). CDR1 and CDR2 (germline): SGHDT, YYEEEE. Trimming shortened V by 4 bases and J by 4 bases, and 15 bases separated the two germline ends. This CDR3 has 14 amino acids. The CDR3 DNA sequence: TGTGCCAGCAGCCCCTCGGGACTCATTTACGAGCAGTACTTC. Translating gives CASSPSGLIYEQYF.

The rearrangement uses TRBV27 and TRBJ2-1; possible D gene TRBD1, 6 bases. CDR1 MNHEY and CDR2 SMNVEV come from the germline V gene (reference sequence). V was pared by 3 bases and J by 9 bases, with 9 bases between. This CDR3 region has 12 residues. CDR3 sequence (DNA): TGTGCCAGCAGTTTTGGGGGCAGTGAGCAGTTCTTC. Translation: CASSFGGSEQFF.

V and J are TRBV2 and TRBJ2-7; 8 bases line up with TRBD1. This CDR3 spans 14 amino acids. Germline trimming cut 8 bases from V and 7 bases from J; bases unmatched to any gene: 13. Germline V gene lookup returns CDR1 SNHLY and CDR2 FYNNEI. The CDR3 spells CASDRQGRRGEQYF. In nucleotides, the CDR3 is TGTGCCAGCGACAGACAGGGGCGTCGAGGGGAGCAGTACTTC.

The chain combines TRBV28 with TRBJ1-6; D gene unclear. The germline CDR1 and CDR2 sequences are MDHEN and SYDVKM. The CDR3 consists of 13 residues. The ends were cut back, 3 bases at V and 6 bases at J, with 6 bases in the middle. The CDR3 nucleotides read TGTGCCAGCAGTTTCCTCGGTAATTCACCCCTCCACTTT. Protein: CASSFLGNSPLHF.

The table lists this clone with a few counts. The chain uses TRBV2 and TRBJ1-3, with 7 bases aligning to TRBD1. From germline, CDR1 is SNHLY and CDR2 FYNNEI. There are 15 residues in the CDR3. Germline trimming cut 4 bases from V and 2 bases from J; bases unmatched to any gene: 5. Here the CDR3 reads CASSGQGRTGNTIYF. CDR3 bases: TGTGCCAGCAGTGGACAGGGTAGGACTGGAAACACCATATATTTT. Full variable domain (outside the CDR3, taken from reference TRBV2 and TRBJ1-3): EPEVTQTPSHQVTQMGQEVILRCVPISNHLYFYWYRQILGQKVEFLVSFYNNEISEKSEIFDDQFSVERPDGSNFTLKIRSTKLEDSAMYFCASSGQGRTGNTIYFGEGSWLTVV.

V usage is TRBV9 and J usage is TRBJ2-7; 10 bases are shared with TRBD1. Trimming removed 0 bases from V and 2 bases from J; junction bases left unmatched: 2. This CDR3 has 15 amino acids. Germline CDR1 is SGDLS and CDR2 is YYNGEE. CDR3 coding DNA: TGTGCCAGCAGCGTAGAAGGGACAGGGGCCTACGAGCAGTACTTC. Translated: CASSVEGTGAYEQYF.

This chain joins TRBV27 and TRBJ2-3, with TRBD2 matching over 14 bases. V shed 4 bases, J shed 6 bases, and the junction held 9 bases outside the gene matches. Germline loops: CDR1 MNHEY, CDR2 SMNVEV (reference sequence). The CDR3 is made up of 17 amino acids. This CDR3 reads CASSYDGTSGGRDTQYF. CDR3 DNA: TGTGCCAGCAGTTACGACGGGACTAGCGGGGGCCGCGATACGCAGTATTTT.

This chain uses TRBV5-4 with TRBJ2-5, with a tentative D call TRBD1 (6 bases). Trimming left V 4 bases short and J 1 base short, with 14 bases between. In germline, CDR1 is SGHNT, CDR2 YYREEE (reference sequence). The CDR3 sequence is 15 residues long. CDR3 amino acids: CASSGLGDIQETQYF. DNA for the CDR3: TGTGCCAGCAGCGGGCTAGGGGACATCCAAGAGACCCAGTACTTC.

The rearrangement uses TRBV12-5 and TRBJ1-1, with TRBD1 identical over 8 bases. The trim removed 5 bases at V and 4 bases at J, leaving 6 bases unmatched. CDR1 and CDR2 (germline): LGHNT, FRNRAP. CDR3 length: 14 amino acids. CDR3 DNA: TGTGCTAGTGGTCCAGGGGGCCTATTCACTGAAGCTTTCTTT. Translated: CASGPGGLFTEAFF. Supplemented by reference TRBV12-5 and TRBJ1-1, the full variable domain reads DARVTQTPRHKVTEMGQEVTMRCQPILGHNTVFWYRQTMMQGLELLAYFRNRAPLDDSGMPKDRFSAEMPDATLATLKIQPSEPRDSAVYFCASGPGGLFTEAFFGQGTRLTVV.

This clone was observed once. The chain has TRBV9 and TRBJ1-6, with 8 bases lining up with TRBD1. The CDR3 is made up of 17 amino acids. The V gene end was trimmed by 4 bases and the J gene end by 7 bases; junction bases not matched to a gene: 13. The germline CDR1 and CDR2 sequences are SGDLS and YYNGEE. CDR3 DNA sequence: TGTGCCAGCAGCCCCTCCGGTAACAGGGGGAGCAATTCACCCCTCCACTTT. Encoded protein: CASSPSGNRGSNSPLHF.

In this sample, this clone turned up once. The CDR3: CASSVGRGNNEQFF. CDR3 DNA: TGTGCCAGCAGCGTAGGACGGGGGAACAATGAGCAGTTCTTC. This chain connects TRBV9 to TRBJ2-1; tentative D call: TRBD2 (6 bases). The CDR3 sequence is 14 residues long. V lost 0 bases, J lost 5 bases, and 9 bases lay in between. The V gene's germline CDR1 is SGDLS and CDR2 YYNGEE.

This clone was seen once. The chain combines TRBV6-5 with TRBJ2-1, with D maybe TRBD1 (5 bases). The germline gives CDR1 MNHEY, CDR2 SVGAGI. This CDR3 has 16 residues. Deletions cut 2 bases from V and 5 bases from J, with 16 bases between. The CDR3 here is CASSYTPRPGNNEQFF. CDR3 coding DNA: TGTGCCAGCAGTTACACCCCACGGCCAGGGAACAATGAGCAGTTCTTC.

The chain uses TRBV18 and TRBJ2-7, with 11 nucleotides matching TRBD2. Germline V CDR1 and CDR2: KGHSH, LQKENI. V lost 6 bases to trimming and J lost 2 bases; unmatched junction nucleotides: 6. The CDR3 consists of 15 residues. CDR3 sequence: CASSPTSGGTYEQYF. CDR3 nucleotide sequence: TGTGCCAGCTCCCCTACTAGCGGGGGAACCTACGAGCAGTACTTC.

The chain joins TRBV27 to TRBJ1-5, with D hard to call. Trimming shortened V by 0 bases and J by 6 bases, and 12 bases separated the two germline ends. The CDR3 runs to 15 residues. The germline CDR1 and CDR2 sequences are MNHEY and SMNVEV (reference sequence). This chain's CDR3 is CASSLSAGKRQPQHF. The CDR3 DNA is TGTGCCAGCAGTTTATCGGCAGGTAAACGTCAGCCCCAGCATTTT.

DNA for the CDR3: TGCGCCAGCAGTCAATCGGGGTGTCACAGGGGCAGCTCCTATAATTCACCCCTCCACTTT. Protein: CASSQSGCHRGSSYNSPLHF. The chain uses TRBV23-1 and TRBJ1-6, with TRBD1 matching over 7 bases. TRBV23-1 is identified as an open reading frame with a role that is uncertain. V lost 0 bases to trimming and J lost 0 bases; unmatched junction nucleotides: 11. The CDR3 covers 20 residues.

The V call is TRBV7-2, the J call TRBJ1-1; 7 bases align to TRBD1. The CDR3 loop spans 15 amino acids. The V gene end was trimmed by 5 bases and the J gene end by 6 bases; junction bases not matched to a gene: 12. Germline V CDR1 and CDR2: SGHTA, FQGNSA. CDR3 loop: CASSNRQGVQAEAFF. The CDR3 region has the DNA TGTGCCAGCAGCAACAGACAGGGCGTCCAAGCTGAAGCTTTCTTT.

This chain joins TRBV4-3 and TRBJ1-2, with TRBD1 matching 8 bases. Losses at the gene ends were 4 bases for V and 4 bases for J; bases not matched to a gene: 5. The CDR3 sequence is 14 residues long. Germline-derived CDR1 and CDR2 are LGHNA and YSLEER. In nucleotides, the CDR3 is TGCGCCAGCAGCCGGAAAGACAGGGGCTATGGCTACACCTTC. Amino acids: CASSRKDRGYGYTF.

This clone was detected only once. The rearrangement links TRBV29-1 to TRBJ2-3; 8 positions agree with TRBD2. J was trimmed by 1 base and V by 5 bases; bases with no gene match: 2. Germline V gene data show CDR1 as SQVTM and CDR2 as ANQGSEA. The CDR3 spans 13 residues. CDR3 coding DNA: TGCAGCGTTTACGGGAGGGGCACAGATACGCAGTATTTT. This gives the protein CSVYGRGTDTQYF.

This chain joins TRBV5-1 and TRBJ2-3; the match to TRBD2 covers 9 bases. The trim removed 4 bases at V and 2 bases at J, leaving 8 bases unmatched. The CDR3 consists of 16 residues. Germline V gene data show CDR1 as SGHRS and CDR2 as YFSETQ. The CDR3 region is CASSPGLADNTDTQYF. CDR3 nucleotide sequence: TGCGCCAGCAGCCCGGGACTAGCCGACAACACAGATACGCAGTATTTT.

The rearrangement links TRBV19 to TRBJ1-5; 7 positions agree with TRBD1. The CDR3 consists of 15 residues. V dropped 3 bases and J dropped 4; count of bases not matched to a gene: 6. Germline V gives CDR1 LNHDA, CDR2 SQIVND (reference sequence). CDR3 sequence reads: CASSMRGTDNQPQHF. DNA for the CDR3: TGTGCCAGTAGTATGCGAGGGACAGATAATCAGCCCCAGCATTTT.

V gene TRBV19 combines with J gene TRBJ2-3, with a weak D call TRBD2 (7 bases). The ends were cut back, 2 bases at V and 4 bases at J, with 16 bases in the middle. This CDR3 region has 16 residues. The germline V gene has CDR1 LNHDA and CDR2 SQIVND (reference sequence). CDR3 amino acids: CASSIWGGRFPDTQYF. CDR3 bases: TGTGCCAGTAGTATATGGGGGGGCAGGTTCCCAGATACGCAGTATTTT.